The present TCR beta chain was sequenced within a study of cytomegalovirus exposure and HLA in healthy donors. Findings and caveats of the study: A later analysis found most CMV-associated TCR beta chains apparently HLA-restricted.

The V gene's germline CDR1 is MDHEN and CDR2 SYDVKM. V was clipped by 6 bases and J by 8 bases; unmatched bases: 10. This CDR3 has 14 residues. A word on this clone: The antigen is unknown.

The PCR had 60 Vbeta and 13 Jbeta primers. The protocol was immunoSEQ multiplex PCR, while the TCRdb copy is restricted to in-frame clones and leaves out a portion. The table records approximately 190,000 clones, 85% to 90% of them present only once. The receptor was isolated from a man aged 25 to 40 in good health and CMV-seronegative. The chain joins TRBV28 to TRBJ1-2, with 9 bases lining up with TRBD1. The sample consisted of PBMCs. The CDR3 DNA is TGTGCCAGCAGCCGAGCCGGGACAGGGCTGGGCTACACCTTC. Translated, it gives CASSRAGTGLGYTF.